The present entry profiles one TCR beta chain with its context. Its antigen is unidentified. This CDR3 contains 12 residues. Germline lookup yields CDR1 MNHEY and CDR2 SVGAGI. Trimming cost V 2 bases and J 5 bases, with 4 bases left between them. With survey level as its setting, the immunoSEQ assay was v3.0. Method: immunoSEQ multiplex PCR; TCRdb's copy keeps in-frame clones and lacks some. The sample consists of 34,000 or so clones, approximately 85% of them appearing once. The sample comes from a study of long-term antiretroviral therapy in people with HIV. Looking at the study overall: The earliest samples came from an era when ART typically awaited falling CD4 counts. The study, taken as a whole, reports: Clonal populations expanded prior to ART predominated within the repertoire at all time points.

The specimen was unsorted PBMCs, collected about 3.5 years after starting antiretroviral therapy. The chain carries TRBV6-5 and TRBJ1-5; D call uncertain. The TCR comes from a man younger than 35 with HIV. CDR3 sequence (DNA): TGTGCCAGCAGTTACAGGGATCAGCCCCAGCATTTT. This sequence encodes CASSYRDQPQHF.